The 14 T cell receptor beta chains listed next were all sequenced from one sample in a study of blood T cell repertoires in COVID-19. Clones were sequenced by immunoSEQ multiplex PCR, and TCRdb holds only the in-frame ones, with some missing. The sample has around 200,000 clones; around 83% are singletons. What was sequenced was peripheral blood. All receptors come from a woman between 35 and 50 years old with acute or convalescent COVID-19.

The gene calls are TRBV2 and TRBJ2-2; D not certain. Germline CDR1 SNHLY, CDR2 FYNNEI. The CDR3 length is 15 residues. Trimming stripped 7 bases from V and 7 bases from J, with 19 bases between. Written as DNA, the CDR3 is TGTGCCAGCAAGGTCGAGCGTGGTTCGGACGGGGAGCTGTTTTTT. It specifies CASKVERGSDGELFF.

The chain recombines TRBV9 with TRBJ1-3; D is possibly TRBD1 (6 bases). CDR1 and CDR2 from the germline V gene are SGDLS and YYNGEE. Trimming took 7 bases from V and 2 from J, leaving 13 bases between them. The CDR3 extends over 14 amino acids. The CDR3 is CASGGGLAGNTIYF. CDR3 bases: TGTGCCAGCGGCGGGGGGCTTGCTGGAAACACCATATATTTT.

The table lists this clone with a count of one. CDR3 amino acids: CASSLVAPGSVNTEAFF. In nucleotides, the CDR3 is TGTGCCAGCAGCTTAGTCGCCCCAGGGTCGGTGAACACTGAAGCTTTCTTT. This chain joins TRBV7-8 and TRBJ1-1, with D possibly matching TRBD1 (5 bases). The CDR3 is made up of 17 amino acids. Trimming took 1 base from V and 0 from J, leaving 15 bases between them. CDR1 and CDR2 from the germline V gene are SGHVS and FQNEAQ.

The chain carries TRBV5-1 and TRBJ2-1; TRBD2 aligns across 8 bases. Per germline, CDR1 SGHRS and CDR2 YFSETQ. V shed 1 base and J 5 bases; nucleotides not matched to a gene: 5. The CDR3 has 15 amino acids. The CDR3 here is CASSLQPAGDNEQFF. For the CDR3, the DNA is TGCGCCAGCAGCTTGCAGCCAGCGGGAGACAATGAGCAGTTCTTC. The full variable domain, in which reference TRBV5-1 and TRBJ2-1 provide the parts outside the CDR3, is KAGVTQTPRYLIKTRGQQVTLSCSPISGHRSVSWYQQTPGQGLQFLFEYFSETQRNKGNFPGRFSGRQFSNSRSEMNVSTLELGDSALYLCASSLQPAGDNEQFFGPGTRLTVL.

This chain links TRBV28 with TRBJ2-3; 11 bases match TRBD2. V lost 6 bases, J lost 2 bases, and 7 bases stayed unmatched. CDR3 length: 16 residues. Germline V CDR1 and CDR2: MDHEN, SYDVKM. The CDR3, as DNA: TGTGCCAGCAGCCCGGGACTAGCGGATTCCACAGATACGCAGTATTTT. The encoded protein is CASSPGLADSTDTQYF.

This clone was seen a few times. The chain carries TRBV7-6 and TRBJ2-7; D perhaps matches TRBD1 (6 bases). The CDR3 consists of 14 residues. CDR1 is SGHVS and CDR2 is FNYEAQ in the germline V gene. V dropped 4 bases and J dropped 2 bases, with 12 bases sitting between them. The CDR3 DNA sequence: TGTGCCAGCAGCTCGTTGGACAGTCCCTACGAGCAGTACTTC. Protein: CASSSLDSPYEQYF.

This clone appeared a few times. The chain is built from TRBV27 and TRBJ2-5, with D maybe TRBD1 (5 bases). The CDR3 covers 14 residues. Germline values: CDR1 MNHEY, CDR2 SMNVEV (reference sequence). The V gene lost 3 bases and the J gene lost 10 bases, with 18 bases spanning the gap. As DNA, the CDR3 is TGTGCCAGCAGTTTCGTGGACACACTTTCGGTCCAGTACTTC. Protein product: CASSFVDTLSVQYF.

The gene calls are TRBV29-1 and TRBJ1-1; D remains unclear. Germline CDR1 SQVTM, CDR2 ANQGSEA. V gave up 3 bases and J gave up 4 bases, with 9 bases separating them. The CDR3 extends over 12 amino acids. This CDR3 is CSVDVLSTEAFF. The DNA for the CDR3 is TGCAGCGTTGATGTCCTGTCCACTGAAGCTTTCTTT.

This chain links TRBV15 with TRBJ2-3, with a possible D match to TRBD2 (7 bases). The germline gives CDR1 LNHNV, CDR2 YYDKDF (reference sequence). Trimming removed 8 bases at V and 4 bases at J, with 19 bases between. The CDR3 contains 15 residues. CDR3 coding DNA: TGTGCCACCGCCCGAGGGGAGGGGGACGCAGATACGCAGTATTTT. Amino acid sequence: CATARGEGDADTQYF.

This clone has a single count. This chain connects TRBV7-9 to TRBJ1-4, with D tentatively TRBD1 (6 bases). V dropped 5 bases and J dropped 0 bases, with 13 bases sitting between them. Germline V gene sequence: CDR1 SEHNR, CDR2 FQNEAQ (reference sequence). The CDR3 covers 16 residues. CDR3 sequence: CASSLGTFATNEKLFF. Written as DNA, the CDR3 is TGTGCCAGCAGCCTGGGGACATTTGCAACTAATGAAAAACTGTTTTTT.

This chain connects TRBV2 to TRBJ2-5, with a weak D call TRBD2 (6 bases). The CDR3 has 14 amino acids. CDR1 is SNHLY, CDR2 FYNNEI, per germline. V gave up 5 bases and J gave up 2 bases, with 12 bases separating them. In nucleotides, the CDR3 is TGTGCCAGCAGTTTCTTAGCGGTACAAGAGACCCAGTACTTC. This encodes CASSFLAVQETQYF. The whole variable domain, remainder taken from reference TRBV2 and TRBJ2-5, is EPEVTQTPSHQVTQMGQEVILRCVPISNHLYFYWYRQILGQKVEFLVSFYNNEISEKSEIFDDQFSVERPDGSNFTLKIRSTKLEDSAMYFCASSFLAVQETQYFGPGTRLLVL.

This chain joins TRBV21-1 and TRBJ2-2; TRBD1, the table's D call, was not compared with the DNA. TRBV21-1 has pseudogene status. This CDR3 has 16 amino acids. CDR3 in amino acids: CASSKLPGHNPGELFF. DNA of the CDR3: TGTGCCAGCAGCAAACTTCCAGGACACAACCCCGGGGAGCTGTTTTTT.

The V and J genes are TRBV12-2 and TRBJ1-2; TRBD1, the D gene given by the table, was not confirmed from the DNA. TRBV12-2 is deemed a pseudogene. The CDR3 contains 13 residues. Written as DNA, the CDR3 is TGTGCAAGTCGCGCCGCAGGGAACTATGGCTACACCTTC. Its translation is CASRAAGNYGYTF.

Concerning this clone: An end of the junction does not agree with germline; a read error may underlie this. Additional DNA sequences in this sample encode the identical CDR3. The V call is TRBV6-5, the J call TRBJ2-7, with 9 nucleotides matching TRBD2. Germline CDR1 reads MNHEY; CDR2 reads SVGAGI. This CDR3 spans 14 amino acids. The CDR3: CASSYSRGGYEQYF. The CDR3 region has the DNA TGCGCCAGCAGTTACTCGCGGGGGGGCTACGAGCAGTACTTC.